These T cell receptor beta chains were read from a single sample in a study of patients and donors after allogeneic stem cell transplantation. TCRdb re-called the RT-PCR reads with MiXCR, one entry per CDR3 protein. Of about 960,000 distinct CDR3 sequences listed, approximately 18% are singletons. Sequencing was carried out using blood, either unsorted or a sorted T cell fraction (not recorded which). These receptors came from a human donor who was either an allogeneic HSCT recipient or a stem cell or donor lymphocyte infusion donor (not recorded which). It is not recorded whose cells these are; they may come from a transplant donor. Each CDR3 is given with its conserved first and last residue. The order of the fields is D gene, V gene, J gene, clone size, CDR3 protein, CDR3 DNA. The D gene is left open where the match is weak. The size field is filled for only some rows; it gives once, few, many or a size class.

NA	TRBV20-1	TRBJ1-6	few	CSARMGEGYNSPLHF	TGCAGTGCTAGAATGGGGGAAGGTTATAATTCACCCCTCCACTTT
NA	TRBV29-1	TRBJ1-4	few	CSAKGPTGELFF	TGCAGCGCCAAGGGGCCCACTGGGGAACTGTTTTTT
TRBD2	TRBV7-9	TRBJ2-3	few	CASSPWTSGPVDTQYF	TGTGCCAGCAGCCCGTGGACTAGCGGACCGGTGGATACGCAGTATTTT
NA	TRBV7-9	TRBJ2-7	NA	CASSLISTAAPYEQYF	TGTGCCAGCAGCTTAATTTCTACAGCTGCTCCCTACGAGCAGTACTTC
NA	TRBV24-1	TRBJ2-1	NA	CATSDNPRSSYNEQFF	TGTGCCACCAGTGATAATCCCCGTAGCTCCTACAATGAGCAGTTCTTC
NA	TRBV30	TRBJ1-2	NA	CAQRDSGYTF	TGTGCCCAACGGGACTCTGGCTACACCTTC
NA	TRBV5-1	TRBJ2-1	few	CASSPLGWGDREQFF	TGCGCCAGCAGCCCTCTAGGTTGGGGCGATCGTGAGCAGTTCTTC
NA	TRBV9	TRBJ2-3	few	CASSVGASPSDTQYF	TGTGCCAGCAGCGTAGGGGCCAGCCCATCGGATACGCAGTATTTT
TRBD1	TRBV5-1	TRBJ2-7	few	CASSLEQGGHEQYF	TGCGCCAGCAGCTTGGAACAGGGGGGTCACGAGCAGTACTTC
TRBD1	TRBV4-2	TRBJ1-2	few	CASSQDVGGNYGYTF	TGTGCCAGCAGCCAAGATGTAGGGGGCAACTATGGCTACACCTTC
NA	TRBV29-1	TRBJ1-1	NA	CSAFGGSEAFF	TGCAGTGCTTTCGGCGGTTCTGAAGCTTTCTTT
TRBD1	TRBV20-1	TRBJ1-1	NA	CSARLGQGNTEAFF	TGCAGTGCTCGCCTGGGACAGGGGAACACTGAAGCTTTCTTT
TRBD2	TRBV4-2	TRBJ2-1	few	CASSQDGASGVYNEQFF	TGTGCCAGCAGCCAAGATGGGGCTAGCGGGGTCTACAATGAGCAGTTCTTC
NA	TRBV30	TRBJ2-1	NA	CAWGRNTWDPYNEQFF	TGTGCCTGGGGGCGCAACACCTGGGACCCCTACAATGAGCAGTTCTTC
NA	TRBV18	TRBJ1-1	few	CATERGNLNTEAFF	TGTGCCACCGAACGGGGAAACTTGAACACTGAAGCTTTCTTT
TRBD2	TRBV24-1	TRBJ2-3	many	CATSDLFRGRARRVPDTQYF	TGTGCCACCAGTGATTTGTTTCGCGGGAGGGCGAGGAGAGTTCCAGATACGCAGTATTTT
TRBD1	TRBV20-1	TRBJ2-1	NA	CSAYSPGQRLEQFF	TGCAGTGCTTACTCACCGGGACAGCGTCTTGAGCAGTTCTTC
NA	TRBV4-1	TRBJ2-2	NA	CASSLGEVNTGELFF	TGCGCCAGCAGCCTCGGAGAGGTAAACACCGGGGAGCTGTTTTTT
TRBD1	TRBV25-1	TRBJ1-1	NA	CASSSRTGGLIAFF	TGTGCCAGCAGTTCCCGGACAGGGGGCTTAATTGCTTTCTTT
NA	TRBV9	TRBJ2-3	few	CASSVEPATDTQYF	TGTGCCAGCAGCGTAGAACCCGCTACAGATACGCAGTATTTT
TRBD1	TRBV25-1	TRBJ2-7	NA	CASSTLLRDRPYEQYF	TGTGCCAGCAGTACCCTCCTACGGGACAGGCCCTACGAGCAGTACTTC
TRBD2	TRBV5-1	TRBJ2-3	many	CASSSGLAGGPDTQYF	TGCGCCAGCAGCTCTGGACTAGCGGGGGGTCCAGATACGCAGTATTTT
NA	TRBV27	TRBJ2-7	NA	CAISPGDWTEQYF	TGTGCCATTTCTCCAGGGGATTGGACCGAGCAGTACTTC
NA	TRBV7-9	TRBJ2-1	NA	CASSLVGVEQFF	TGTGCCAGCAGCTTGGTAGGGGTCGAGCAGTTCTTC
TRBD2	TRBV27	TRBJ2-5	NA	CASKLAGGLQTQYF	TGTGCCAGCAAGCTAGCGGGGGGCTTACAGACCCAGTACTTC
TRBD2	TRBV7-8	TRBJ2-5	NA	CASSSQGGAPLETQYF	TGTGCCAGCAGCTCCCAGGGAGGGGCGCCGTTAGAGACCCAGTACTTC
NA	TRBV24-1	TRBJ2-3	NA	CATRNSKTDTQYF	TGTGCCACGAGAAATTCTAAGACAGATACGCAGTATTTT
NA	TRBV4-1	TRBJ2-1	NA	CASSQGLHFYEQFF	TGCGCCAGCAGCCAAGGCCTCCATTTCTATGAGCAGTTCTTC
NA	TRBV4-1	TRBJ1-1	NA	CASSQGQGWSTEAFF	TGCGCCAGCAGCCAAGGTCAGGGTTGGAGCACTGAAGCTTTCTTT
NA	TRBV27	TRBJ1-3	few	CASRPRGYGRSGNTIYF	TGTGCCAGCCGCCCTCGGGGGTATGGTAGGTCCGGAAACACCATATATTTT
NA	TRBV4-3	TRBJ1-1	NA	CASSQDYGNTEAFF	TGCGCCAGCAGCCAAGATTACGGGAACACTGAAGCTTTCTTT
TRBD1	TRBV12-3/TRBV12-4	TRBJ1-2	many	CASSTDRGLGYTF	TGTGCCAGCAGTACCGACAGGGGGCTAGGCTACACCTTC
TRBD2	TRBV12-3/TRBV12-4	TRBJ2-1	NA	CASSPLGLAGHSYNEQFF	TGTGCCAGCAGCCCCCTCGGACTAGCGGGGCACTCCTACAATGAGCAGTTCTTC
TRBD1	TRBV7-9	TRBJ2-1	few	CASSLGDRSNEQFF	TGTGCCAGCAGCTTAGGGGACAGGAGTAATGAGCAGTTCTTC
TRBD2	TRBV28	TRBJ2-1	few	CASRVGGGYNEQFF	TGTGCCAGCAGGGTTGGGGGAGGGTACAATGAGCAGTTCTTC
TRBD2	TRBV12-3/TRBV12-4	TRBJ2-5	few	CASSTVLAVQETQYF	TGTGCCAGCAGTACCGTACTAGCGGTCCAAGAGACCCAGTACTTC
TRBD1	TRBV20-1	TRBJ1-1	few	CSAWGQMNTEAFF	TGCAGTGCGTGGGGACAGATGAACACTGAAGCTTTCTTT
NA	TRBV12-3/TRBV12-4	TRBJ2-1	few	CASSFWVGGYNEQFF	TGTGCCAGCAGTTTTTGGGTCGGGGGATACAATGAGCAGTTCTTC
NA	TRBV7-2	TRBJ2-5	few	CASSLVPGFGETQYF	TGTGCCAGCAGCTTAGTTCCAGGGTTCGGAGAGACCCAGTACTTC
NA	TRBV7-2	TRBJ2-3	few	CASRHREVGVGTDTQYF	TGTGCCAGCAGACACAGGGAGGTGGGGGTTGGCACAGATACGCAGTATTTT
TRBD1	TRBV30	TRBJ2-7	many	CAWSPRQGKQYF	TGTGCCTGGAGCCCTAGACAGGGGAAGCAGTACTTC
NA	TRBV5-1	TRBJ2-3	many	CASSSFRRTDTQYF	TGCGCCAGCAGCTCTTTCCGACGGACAGATACGCAGTATTTT
NA	TRBV24-1	TRBJ2-2	few	CATTSRSPTGELFF	TGTGCCACCACTTCCAGATCTCCCACCGGGGAGCTGTTTTTT
TRBD2	TRBV12-3/TRBV12-4	TRBJ2-1	few	CASSPPAGGPKNEQFF	TGTGCCAGCAGTCCCCCAGCGGGGGGGCCGAAGAATGAGCAGTTCTTC
NA	TRBV7-9	TRBJ2-2	few	CASSLVDFDTGELFF	TGTGCCAGCAGCTTAGTCGATTTTGACACCGGGGAGCTGTTTTTT
TRBD2	TRBV7-9	TRBJ2-5	NA	CASSLGPGGKETQYF	TGTGCCAGCAGCTTAGGGCCGGGAGGTAAAGAGACCCAGTACTTC
NA	TRBV3-1	TRBJ2-7	NA	CASSHKSRTYEQYF	TGTGCCAGCAGCCACAAGAGCAGAACCTACGAGCAGTACTTC
TRBD2	TRBV4-3	TRBJ2-3	NA	CASSQNSGGSTDTQYF	TGCGCCAGCAGCCAAAATAGCGGGGGGAGCACAGATACGCAGTATTTT